This T cell receptor beta chain was profiled in a study of T cells in women clearing cervical HPV infection. The overall study: Blood came at first lesion visit for cases, post-clearance for controls. Case blood was drawn a median approximately 21 weeks after lesion detection.

Clones were sequenced by immunoSEQ multiplex PCR, and TCRdb holds only the in-frame ones, with some missing. This table lists some 21,000 clones. The CDR3 is 18 residues long. The germline V gene encodes CDR1 MNHEY and CDR2 SMNVEV (reference sequence). Unmatched junction bases numbered 19, after V lost 6 bases and J lost 3 bases. On this clone: Its specificity is not known. The read ends 3 residues before the CDR3 terminus; that terminus is restored from the germline J gene.

Study findings and constraints: Cases carried less TRBV6-7 than controls: approximately 0.1% versus 0.16%.

This sequence originates from a woman aged 18 to 69 with a cervical HPV16 infection that either progressed to CIN3+ or cleared (not recorded which). Sequencing was carried out using blood buffy coat. The chain employs TRBV27 and TRBJ2-7; 8 nucleotides agree with TRBD2. CDR3 DNA (partial): TGTGCCAGCAGACCCGTGATAGGTAGCGGGGATAAACTCTACGAG. Translating gives CASRPVIGSGDKLYE. The entire CDR3 sequence reads CASRPVIGSGDKLYEQYF.